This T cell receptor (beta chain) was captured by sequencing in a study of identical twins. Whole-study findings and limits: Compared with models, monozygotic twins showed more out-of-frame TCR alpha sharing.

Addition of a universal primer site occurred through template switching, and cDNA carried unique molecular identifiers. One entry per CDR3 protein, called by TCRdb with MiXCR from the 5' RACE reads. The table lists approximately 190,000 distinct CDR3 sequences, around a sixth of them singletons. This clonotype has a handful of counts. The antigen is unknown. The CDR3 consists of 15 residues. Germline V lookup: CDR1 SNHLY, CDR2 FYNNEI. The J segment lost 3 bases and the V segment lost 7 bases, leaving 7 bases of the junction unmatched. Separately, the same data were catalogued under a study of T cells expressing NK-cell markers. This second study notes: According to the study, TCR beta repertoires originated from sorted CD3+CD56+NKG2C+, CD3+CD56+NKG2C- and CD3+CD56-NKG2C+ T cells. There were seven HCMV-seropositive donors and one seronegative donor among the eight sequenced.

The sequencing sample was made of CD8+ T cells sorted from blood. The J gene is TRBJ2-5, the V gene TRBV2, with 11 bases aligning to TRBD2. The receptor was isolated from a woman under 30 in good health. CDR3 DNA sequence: TGTGCCAGCAACCTCGGGACTAGCGGAGAAGAGACCCAGTACTTC. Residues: CASNLGTSGEETQYF.